The 20 T cell receptor beta chains below were found in one sample sequenced in a study of shared clonotypes between healthy human individuals. The repertoire was sequenced with immunoSEQ multiplex PCR; TCRdb's copy has only in-frame clones and lacks some. The table includes some 2,400,000 clones, almost 96% detected once. Sequenced input: naive CD4+ T cells sorted from blood. As for subset: CD45RA+ positively selected. Source of these receptors: a man aged 18 to 30 in good health.

The J gene is TRBJ2-3, the V gene TRBV9; 12 bases agree with TRBD2. This CDR3 comprises 16 residues. Germline CDR1 is SGDLS and CDR2 is YYNGEE. V dropped 4 bases and J dropped 5; count of bases not matched to a gene: 8. Written as DNA, the CDR3 is TGTGCCAGCAGCCCTCCTAGCGGGAGGGCCATAGATACGCAGTATTTT. Translating it yields CASSPPSGRAIDTQYF.

The CDR3: CSDLQGGDTQYF. In nucleotides, the CDR3 is TGCAGCGATCTCCAGGGGGGAGATACGCAGTATTTT. V gene TRBV29-1 combines with J gene TRBJ2-3, with D tentatively TRBD1 (7 bases). With 7 bases removed from V and 5 bases from J, the gap between germline ends came to 13 bases. The CDR3 totals 12 residues. The germline V gene encodes CDR1 SQVTM and CDR2 ANQGSEA.

V and J are TRBV7-2 and TRBJ2-2; D not certain. Germline lookup yields CDR1 SGHTA and CDR2 FQGNSA. Trimming cost V 3 bases and J 0 bases, with 17 bases left between them. This CDR3 is 18 amino acids long. The CDR3 region has the DNA TGTGCCAGCAGCTTTACTTTTTCTACAGTAACGAACACCGGGGAGCTGTTTTTT. This sequence encodes CASSFTFSTVTNTGELFF.

The gene calls are TRBV29-1 and TRBJ2-5; 7 bases match TRBD1. J gave up 4 bases and V 8 bases, and 7 bases lay outside the gene matches. Per the germline V gene, CDR1 is SQVTM and CDR2 is ANQGSEA. This CDR3 has 12 amino acids. CDR3 sequence: CSLTGVGETQYF. The CDR3 bases are TGCAGCTTAACAGGGGTGGGAGAGACCCAGTACTTC. Based on the CDR3 plus reference TRBV29-1 and TRBJ2-5, the full variable domain is SAVISQKPSRDICQRGTSLTIQCQVDSQVTMMFWYRQQPGQSLTLIATANQGSEATYESGFVIDKFPISRPNLTFSTLTVSNMSPEDSSIYLCSLTGVGETQYFGPGTRLLVL.

The rearrangement joins TRBV9 to TRBJ2-7; D unclear. CDR1 is SGDLS, CDR2 YYNGEE, per germline. With 4 bases removed from V and 7 bases from J, the gap between germline ends came to 18 bases. This CDR3 spans 14 amino acids. The CDR3 spells CASSLNYRLGEQYF. CDR3 in DNA: TGTGCCAGCAGCCTTAACTACCGGCTGGGGGAGCAGTACTTC.

This clone is a singleton in its sample. CDR3 sequence: CASSPELGNNEKLFF. The CDR3 nucleotides are TGTGCCAGCTCGCCAGAACTGGGGAATAATGAAAAACTGTTTTTT. This chain connects TRBV18 to TRBJ1-4; D not resolved. V was clipped by 6 bases and J by 4 bases, with 15 bases between them. This CDR3 is built from 15 residues. From germline, CDR1 is KGHSH and CDR2 LQKENI.

Turning to this clone: In the same sample, other DNA sequences code for this CDR3. The chain has TRBV30 and TRBJ2-7; tentative D call: TRBD1 (5 bases). The CDR3 totals 11 residues. Trimming removed 3 bases from V and 3 bases from J, with 6 bases in between. CDR1 and CDR2 from the germline V gene are GTSNPN and SVGIG (reference sequence). CDR3 sequence: CAWRDSYEQYF. CDR3 in DNA: TGTGCCTGGAGAGACAGCTACGAGCAGTACTTC.

The rearrangement joins TRBV6-6 to TRBJ1-4; 11 bases are a match to TRBD1. The ends lost 5 bases at V and 6 bases at J; junction bases unmatched: 8. CDR1 and CDR2 from the germline V gene are MNHNY and SVGAGI (reference sequence). The CDR3 is made up of 16 amino acids. The CDR3 DNA sequence: TGTGCCAGCAGTCCCTCACGGGGACAGGGGGATGAAAAACTGTTTTTT. This sequence encodes CASSPSRGQGDEKLFF.

The chain uses TRBV6-1 and TRBJ2-5; perhaps TRBD1 as D (5 bases). The germline V gene encodes CDR1 MNHNS and CDR2 SASEGT. This CDR3 region has 14 residues. Trimming stripped 5 bases from V and 2 bases from J, with 12 bases between. The CDR3 is CASSTRTIQETQYF. The CDR3, as DNA: TGTGCCAGCAGTACCCGGACAATTCAAGAGACCCAGTACTTC.

Worth noting for this clone: Within the sample, other DNA sequences also encode this same CDR3. The V gene is TRBV5-1, the J gene TRBJ1-4; possible D gene TRBD1, 6 bases. Germline V gives CDR1 SGHRS, CDR2 YFSETQ. V lost 1 base, J lost 4 bases, and 8 bases lay in between. There are 14 residues in the CDR3. CDR3 protein: CASSLSQGNEKLFF. Here the CDR3 DNA reads TGCGCCAGCAGCTTGTCACAGGGTAATGAAAAACTGTTTTTT.

This sequence joins TRBV6-5 and TRBJ1-1; 9 bases match TRBD1. The CDR3 loop spans 15 amino acids. V gave up 7 bases and J gave up 1 base; unmatched junction bases: 7. Germline lookup yields CDR1 MNHEY and CDR2 SVGAGI. This CDR3 is CASNPTDRGNTEAFF. CDR3 nucleotide sequence: TGTGCCAGCAACCCCACGGACAGGGGGAACACTGAAGCTTTCTTT.

The J gene is TRBJ2-5, the V gene TRBV28; maybe TRBD1 (6 bases). The CDR3 has 16 residues. Trimming left V 5 bases short and J 7 bases short, with 23 bases between. CDR1 is MDHEN and CDR2 is SYDVKM in the germline V gene. The CDR3 is CASSPRAGTTRVTQYF. The CDR3 nucleotides read TGTGCCAGCAGTCCCCGAGCCGGGACAACCCGCGTGACCCAGTACTTC.

The V gene is TRBV6-1, the J gene TRBJ1-1; D remains ambiguous. Germline-derived CDR1 and CDR2 are MNHNS and SASEGT. Trimming left V 3 bases short and J 0 bases short, with 17 bases between. The CDR3 sequence is 17 residues long. The CDR3 region is CASSERARSRMNTEAFF. The CDR3 bases are TGTGCCAGCAGTGAGCGGGCCAGGTCCCGAATGAACACTGAAGCTTTCTTT.

The chain combines TRBV21-1 with TRBJ2-5; the table's D call, TRBD1, was not checked against the DNA. TRBV21-1 is a known pseudogene. The CDR3 totals 15 residues. Written as DNA, the CDR3 is TGTGCCAGCAGCAAAGCGGCAGGGCTCCAAGAGACCCAGTACTTC. Protein sequence: CASSKAAGLQETQYF.

This chain uses TRBV10-3 with TRBJ1-6, with D unresolved. Trimming took 2 bases from V and 11 from J, leaving 7 bases between them. This CDR3 spans 12 amino acids. CDR1 is ENHRY, CDR2 SYGVKD, per germline. CDR3 region: CAISETSAPLHF. In DNA, the CDR3 is TGTGCCATCAGTGAGACATCGGCACCCCTCCACTTT.

This chain connects TRBV6-5 to TRBJ2-3; D possibly corresponds to TRBD2 (6 bases). The CDR3 sequence is 16 residues long. Looked up from germline, CDR1 is MNHEY and CDR2 is SVGAGI. The V gene lost 1 base and the J gene lost 6 bases, with 17 bases spanning the gap. CDR3 amino acids: CASSYWEGGRRDTQYF. Written as DNA, the CDR3 is TGTGCCAGCAGTTACTGGGAAGGAGGGAGGAGGGATACGCAGTATTTT.

CDR3 bases: TGTGCCTGCTCACCCGGGGGGGGGCCAGGGGACTATGGCTACACCTTC. This encodes CACSPGGGPGDYGYTF. This chain connects TRBV30 to TRBJ1-2; TRBD1 is a possible D gene (6 bases). The length of the CDR3 is 16 residues. The germline V gene has CDR1 GTSNPN and CDR2 SVGIG (reference sequence). V lost 6 bases and J 3 bases, leaving 23 bases between the germline ends. Variable domain in full (rest from reference TRBV30 and TRBJ1-2): SQTIHQWPATLVQPVGSPLSLECTVEGTSNPNLYWYRQAAGRGLQLLFYSVGIGQISSEVPQNLSASRPQDRQFILSSKKLLLSDSGFYLCACSPGGGPGDYGYTFGSGTRLTVV.

The chain joins TRBV10-3 to TRBJ2-1; 11 bases match TRBD2. The CDR3 is made up of 15 amino acids. Trimming at V came to 6 bases and at J to 3 bases, leaving 4 bases not matched to a gene. Per the germline V gene, CDR1 is ENHRY and CDR2 is SYGVKD. The CDR3 here is CAISKGLADYNEQFF. The CDR3 coding sequence is TGTGCCATCAGCAAGGGACTAGCGGACTACAATGAGCAGTTCTTC.

The chain carries TRBV7-2 and TRBJ2-2; TRBD1 might be the D (5 bases). V dropped 5 bases and J dropped 6 bases, with 10 bases sitting between them. The germline gives CDR1 SGHTA, CDR2 FQGNSA. This CDR3 has 13 amino acids. CDR3 protein: CASSRRQSGELFF. CDR3 nucleotides: TGTGCCAGCAGCCGCCGACAGTCCGGGGAGCTGTTTTTT.

The chain is built from TRBV10-3 and TRBJ2-6; D might be TRBD1 (5 bases). The CDR3 spans 17 residues. Trimming pared 2 bases from V and 0 bases from J, leaving 11 bases between. CDR1 ENHRY and CDR2 SYGVKD come from the germline V gene. CDR3 in amino acids: CAISEGASPSGANVLTF. The CDR3 DNA follows: TGTGCCATCAGTGAGGGGGCATCTCCCTCTGGGGCCAACGTCCTGACTTTC.